This T cell receptor (beta chain) emerged from a study of cytomegalovirus exposure and HLA in healthy donors. Looking at the study overall: Ancestry clustering placed 81% of about 400 genotyped donors in the Caucasian-associated cluster. Whole-study results and caveats: Later examination showed HLA-associated TCR beta chains had greater clonal expansion than equally common others. In an earlier analysis, about 87% or about 30%: the productive usage of most TCR beta V segments.

This clone has more than one count but fewer than ten. Antigen: not known. The PCR contained 60 Vbeta and 13 Jbeta primers. Only in-frame clones appear in the TCRdb table, and some are missing; sequencing was by immunoSEQ multiplex PCR. Here the sample spans about 60,000 clones, about two thirds being singletons. V shed 2 bases and J 10 bases; nucleotides not matched to a gene: 8. Germline V gives CDR1 GTSNPN, CDR2 SVGIG (reference sequence). The CDR3 runs to 14 residues. The TCR comes from a woman aged 60-70 years in good health and CMV-seropositive. The chain carries TRBV30 and TRBJ1-6, with 7 bases aligning to TRBD1. The sequencing sample was made of PBMCs. CDR3 residues: CAWSPPGGRSPLHF. Written as DNA, the CDR3 is TGTGCCTGGAGTCCCCCAGGGGGTCGGTCACCCCTCCACTTT.